These 26 T cell receptor beta chains originate from one sample sequenced in a study of blood T cell repertoires in COVID-19. Clones were read by immunoSEQ multiplex PCR, and TCRdb kept only the in-frame ones, dropping some. The profile shows 90,000 or so clones, 75% to 90% of them singletons. The sequencing input was peripheral blood. The receptors were sampled from a man at least 80 years old with acute or convalescent COVID-19.

The chain carries TRBV2 and TRBJ2-2; TRBD1 matches 8 bases. This CDR3 is 14 amino acids long. J gave up 7 bases and V 8 bases, and 9 bases lay outside the gene matches. CDR1 is SNHLY, CDR2 FYNNEI, per germline. The CDR3 coding sequence is TGTGCCAGCTTCAGCCAGGGGGCGATCGGGGAGCTGTTTTTT. Translation gives CASFSQGAIGELFF.

The V and J genes are TRBV24-1 and TRBJ2-3; D is possibly TRBD2 (6 bases). The CDR3 length is 16 residues. Trimming left V 2 bases short and J 1 base short, with 12 bases between. Per germline, CDR1 KGHDR and CDR2 SFDVKD. The CDR3 coding sequence is TGTGCCACCAGTGATTGGTCAGGAGGGGGCACAGATACGCAGTATTTT. Its translation: CATSDWSGGGTDTQYF.

In DNA form, the CDR3 reads TGTGCCAGCAGTTTATCGTGGAGTGCTGGTCAGCCCCAGCATTTT. Its protein product is CASSLSWSAGQPQHF. The chain has TRBV27 and TRBJ1-5; D not resolved. Germline V gives CDR1 MNHEY, CDR2 SMNVEV (reference sequence). The V gene lost 0 bases and the J gene lost 6 bases, with 12 bases spanning the gap. CDR3 length equals 15 residues.

This chain joins TRBV5-1 and TRBJ2-3; D remains unclear. The CDR3 sequence is 16 residues long. CDR1 is SGHRS, CDR2 YFSETQ, per germline. Trimming shortened V by 5 bases and J by 0 bases, and 16 bases separated the two germline ends. CDR3 in DNA: TGCGCCAGCAGTCTCAACTTTGATTCTAGCACAGATACGCAGTATTTT. This gives the protein CASSLNFDSSTDTQYF.

The chain employs TRBV7-9 and TRBJ1-6, with D possibly being TRBD1 (6 bases). This CDR3 has 14 amino acids. The germline CDR1 and CDR2 sequences are SEHNR and FQNEAQ (reference sequence). V was shortened by 3 bases and J by 7 bases, with 10 bases between the two germline ends. CDR3 loop: CASSFQGRNSPLHF. Here the CDR3 DNA reads TGTGCCAGCAGCTTTCAGGGGCGGAATTCACCCCTCCACTTT.

The chain combines TRBV27 with TRBJ1-1; maybe TRBD1 (6 bases). Trimming shortened V by 7 bases and J by 4 bases, and 16 bases separated the two germline ends. The CDR3 runs to 14 residues. Per the germline V gene, CDR1 is MNHEY and CDR2 is SMNVEV (reference sequence). The CDR3 sequence: CASTPRGWSTEAFF. In nucleotides, the CDR3 is TGTGCCAGCACCCCCAGGGGATGGAGCACTGAAGCTTTCTTT.

The V call is TRBV2, the J call TRBJ1-2, with D possibly TRBD1 on 5 matching bases. V was pared by 4 bases and J by 6 bases, with 12 bases between. The germline V gene has CDR1 SNHLY and CDR2 FYNNEI. The length of the CDR3 is 13 residues. CDR3 in DNA: TGTGCCAGCAGTGTGGGCAGGGAGGATGGCTACACCTTC. Its translation is CASSVGREDGYTF.

Note on this clone: The germline gene is not matched at one end of the junction; a read error may be the cause. This chain joins TRBV3-1 (or the pseudogene TRBV3-2) and TRBJ2-2, with 7 nucleotides matching TRBD1. Germline V lookup: CDR1 LGHDT, CDR2 YNNKEL (reference sequence). The CDR3 runs to 15 residues. Written as DNA, the CDR3 is TGTGCCAGCAGCGATGGGGGACAGAACGCCGGGGAGCTGTTTTTT. Protein: CASSDGGQNAGELFF.

The chain links TRBV28 to TRBJ2-1; the D gene is possibly TRBD1 (5 bases). Germline-derived CDR1 and CDR2 are MDHEN and SYDVKM. V was shortened by 6 bases and J by 10 bases, with 16 bases between the two germline ends. CDR3 length: 13 residues. The CDR3 sequence: CASRSYRWGEQFF. DNA of the CDR3: TGTGCCAGCAGATCTTACAGGTGGGGCGAGCAGTTCTTC.

This chain uses TRBV6-4 with TRBJ1-1, with 8 bases lining up with TRBD1. Trimming took 2 bases from V and 12 from J; bases not matched to a gene: 8. From germline, CDR1 is MRHNA and CDR2 SNTAGT. CDR3 size: 13 residues. CDR3 amino acids: CASSDGQGSKTFF. The DNA of the CDR3 is TGTGCCAGCAGTGACGGACAGGGTTCTAAAACTTTCTTT.

The chain recombines TRBV7-9 with TRBJ2-5; no firm D call. Germline CDR1 SEHNR, CDR2 FQNEAQ (reference sequence). This CDR3 spans 16 amino acids. The V end lost 0 bases, the J end lost 3 bases, and 14 bases lay between the germline ends. CDR3: CASSLARYSLKETQYF. The DNA of the CDR3 is TGTGCCAGCAGCTTAGCGCGCTACTCCCTTAAAGAGACCCAGTACTTC.

The V gene is TRBV27, the J gene TRBJ2-7, with 10 bases identical to TRBD1. CDR1 and CDR2 (germline): MNHEY, SMNVEV (reference sequence). This CDR3 region has 17 residues. V lost 3 bases, J lost 5 bases, and 13 bases stayed unmatched. The CDR3 region has the DNA TGTGCCAGCAGTTTCCGGGATTGGAGACAGGGGGCCCACGAGCAGTACTTC. Amino acid sequence: CASSFRDWRQGAHEQYF.

The chain joins TRBV29-1 to TRBJ2-5, with D maybe TRBD2 (6 bases). CDR3 size: 12 residues. The V gene lost 7 bases and the J gene lost 4 bases, with 13 bases spanning the gap. Germline CDR1 and CDR2: SQVTM and ANQGSEA. Here the CDR3 reads CSAWTGAETQYF. DNA of the CDR3: TGCAGCGCTTGGACGGGAGCAGAGACCCAGTACTTC. Together with reference TRBV29-1 and TRBJ2-5, the CDR3 gives the full variable domain: SAVISQKPSRDICQRGTSLTIQCQVDSQVTMMFWYRQQPGQSLTLIATANQGSEATYESGFVIDKFPISRPNLTFSTLTVSNMSPEDSSIYLCSAWTGAETQYFGPGTRLLVL.

This sequence joins TRBV2 and TRBJ1-5; D not resolved. V was trimmed by 3 bases and J by 2 bases, leaving 11 bases between them. This CDR3 region has 15 residues. Germline values: CDR1 SNHLY, CDR2 FYNNEI. The CDR3 protein is CASSDLVLGNQPQHF. For the CDR3, the DNA is TGTGCCAGCAGTGACTTGGTTTTAGGCAATCAGCCCCAGCATTTT.

The V and J genes are TRBV28 and TRBJ1-1; unclear D gene. V dropped 4 bases and J dropped 10 bases, with 10 bases sitting between them. The CDR3 sequence is 11 residues long. CDR1 and CDR2 from the germline V gene are MDHEN and SYDVKM. The CDR3 DNA is TGTGCCAGCAGTTCCCAGAGGGTAGCTTTCTTT. Translated: CASSSQRVAFF.

The rearrangement joins TRBV7-2 to TRBJ1-4; no definite D call. V lost 5 bases and J 5 bases, leaving 15 bases between the germline ends. CDR3 size: 15 residues. Germline V lookup: CDR1 SGHTA, CDR2 FQGNSA. As DNA, the CDR3 is TGTGCCAGCAGCACCGCGGTTGGACTAAATGAAAAACTGTTTTTT. Translated: CASSTAVGLNEKLFF.

The chain recombines TRBV4-1 with TRBJ2-3, with 9 bases fitting TRBD2. Germline lookup yields CDR1 MGHRA and CDR2 YSYEKL. The CDR3 is 18 residues long. V was clipped by 1 base and J by 1 base; unmatched bases: 9. CDR3 sequence reads: CASSQVVGAGGGTDTQYF. CDR3 DNA: TGCGCCAGCAGCCAAGTCGTTGGAGCGGGAGGCGGCACAGATACGCAGTATTTT.

The chain links TRBV4-3 to TRBJ2-5; possibly TRBD2 for D (6 bases). Trimming took 4 bases from V and 5 from J, leaving 23 bases between them. CDR1 LGHNA and CDR2 YSLEER come from the germline V gene. The CDR3 has 17 amino acids. The CDR3 coding sequence is TGCGCCAGCAGCCGGGGATTCGGGGGAGTGTCCCGGGAGACCCAGTACTTC. This translates into CASSRGFGGVSRETQYF.

V is TRBV5-1 and J is TRBJ2-7; a possible D gene is TRBD1 (7 bases). Germline CDR1 is SGHRS and CDR2 is YFSETQ. CDR3 length equals 15 residues. V gave up 3 bases and J gave up 7 bases, with 20 bases separating them. The CDR3: CASSYGLQGGVEQYF. CDR3 nucleotide sequence: TGCGCCAGCAGCTATGGGCTCCAGGGGGGTGTTGAGCAGTACTTC.

The V call is TRBV20-1, the J call TRBJ1-3, with D hard to call. The germline CDR1 and CDR2 sequences are DFQATT and SNEGSKA (reference sequence). The CDR3 sequence is 13 residues long. V was pared by 3 bases and J by 4 bases, with 10 bases between. The CDR3 here is CSASEGVGNTIYF. In DNA, the CDR3 is TGCAGTGCTAGTGAGGGCGTAGGAAACACCATATATTTT.

V is TRBV19 and J is TRBJ1-4; 7 nucleotides align to TRBD1. The CDR3 is 14 residues long. V lost 7 bases and J lost 5; bases outside the gene matches: 7. CDR1 LNHDA and CDR2 SQIVND come from the germline V gene (reference sequence). The CDR3 DNA reads as TGTGCCAGTATCGGGACAGATAACAATGAAAAACTGTTTTTT. Encoded protein: CASIGTDNNEKLFF.

This sequence joins TRBV2 and TRBJ1-2; D is unclear. Germline CDR1 reads SNHLY; CDR2 reads FYNNEI. V was trimmed by 5 bases and J by 8 bases, leaving 9 bases between them. CDR3 size: 11 residues. This chain's CDR3 is CASSPGVGYTF. CDR3 sequence (DNA): TGTGCCAGCAGTCCCGGGGTCGGCTACACCTTC.

The J gene is TRBJ2-1, the V gene TRBV4-2, with 8 bases matching TRBD2. Germline V gives CDR1 LGHNA, CDR2 YNFKEQ. The CDR3 is 13 amino acids. V lost 3 bases to trimming and J lost 16 bases; unmatched junction nucleotides: 11. Here the CDR3 DNA reads TGTGCCAGCAGCCAGTTCACTAGCGGAGCTCCTTTCTTC. Translation gives CASSQFTSGAPFF.

The chain recombines TRBV28 with TRBJ2-3, with TRBD2 as a possible D gene (5 bases). CDR3 size: 15 residues. CDR1 and CDR2 from the germline V gene are MDHEN and SYDVKM. Trimming stripped 1 base from V and 2 bases from J, with 10 bases between. The CDR3 region has the DNA TGTGCCAGCAGTTTATTCGTAGCGACCACAGATACGCAGTATTTT. Amino acids: CASSLFVATTDTQYF. The whole variable domain, filled in from reference TRBV28 and TRBJ2-3, reads DVKVTQSSRYLVKRTGEKVFLECVQDMDHENMFWYRQDPGLGLRLIYFSYDVKMKEKGDIPEGYSVSREKKERFSLILESASTNQTSMYLCASSLFVATTDTQYFGPGTRLTVL.

The chain uses TRBV5-1 and TRBJ1-1; maybe TRBD1 (6 bases). V was cut by 3 bases and J by 2 bases, with 8 bases left in between. The CDR3 loop spans 13 amino acids. Germline V gene lookup returns CDR1 SGHRS and CDR2 YFSETQ. The CDR3 bases are TGCGCCAGCAGCTGGACAGACAACACTGAAGCTTTCTTT. Translating gives CASSWTDNTEAFF.

This clone appeared a single time. The V call is TRBV9, the J call TRBJ1-5; D may be TRBD1 (5 bases). The germline gives CDR1 SGDLS, CDR2 YYNGEE. This CDR3 region has 14 residues. With 0 bases removed from V and 7 bases from J, the gap between germline ends came to 11 bases. The CDR3 here is CASSVVGVGQPQHF. CDR3 DNA sequence: TGTGCCAGCAGCGTAGTAGGGGTCGGCCAGCCCCAGCATTTT.